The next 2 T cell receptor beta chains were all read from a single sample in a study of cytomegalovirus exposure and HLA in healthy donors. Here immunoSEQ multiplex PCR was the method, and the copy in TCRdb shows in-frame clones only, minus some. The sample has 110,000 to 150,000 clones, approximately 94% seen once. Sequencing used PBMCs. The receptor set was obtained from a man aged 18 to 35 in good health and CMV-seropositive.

CDR3 in DNA: TGTGCCAGCAAACAGAGGGAGCTGAGCATTGAGCAGTTCTTC. Encoded protein: CASKQRELSIEQFF. The chain employs TRBV6-5 and TRBJ2-1; maybe TRBD2 (5 bases). This CDR3 spans 14 amino acids. V gave up 7 bases and J gave up 9 bases, with 19 bases separating them. Germline V gene sequence: CDR1 MNHEY, CDR2 SVGAGI.

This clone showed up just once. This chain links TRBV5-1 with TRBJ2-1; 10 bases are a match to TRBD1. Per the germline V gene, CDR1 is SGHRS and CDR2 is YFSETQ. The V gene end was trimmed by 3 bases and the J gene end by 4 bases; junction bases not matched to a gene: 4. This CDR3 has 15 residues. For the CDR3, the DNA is TGCGCCAGCAGCTCGACAGGGGGCTATTACAATGAGCAGTTCTTC. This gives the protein CASSSTGGYYNEQFF.